This entry lists 29 T cell receptor beta chains sequenced from one sample in a study of T-cell reconstitution after alpha-beta-depleted transplantation in children. The TCRbeta library was prepared with unique molecular identifiers. TCRdb reprocessed the PCR reads with MiXCR, giving one entry per CDR3 protein. The sample yields 120,000 to 150,000 distinct CDR3 sequences, around 8.8% seen once. The material sequenced was PBMCs, mostly from graft donor cells, taken 180 days after TCRalphabeta/CD19-depleted stem cell transplant. All receptors come from a female patient aged 2 to 10 who had a stem cell transplant for congenital amegakaryocytic thrombocytopenia, so the T cells may come from the graft donor.

The sample holds a few counts of this clonotype. The rearrangement joins TRBV20-1 to TRBJ2-7; D is unresolved. This CDR3 contains 11 residues. Germline CDR1 and CDR2: DFQATT and SNEGSKA (reference sequence). The V gene lost 3 bases and the J gene lost 2 bases, with 5 bases spanning the gap. This chain's CDR3 is CSASPAYEQYF. The CDR3 bases are TGCAGTGCTAGCCCAGCCTACGAGCAGTACTTC.

This clonotype was seen repeatedly, ten times or more. The rearrangement joins TRBV7-2 to TRBJ2-7; D might be TRBD1 (5 bases). This CDR3 contains 15 residues. The ends were cut back, 1 base at V and 0 bases at J, with 10 bases in the middle. Germline V gene lookup returns CDR1 SGHTA and CDR2 FQGNSA. The CDR3: CASSLDRSASYEQYF. CDR3 nucleotides: TGTGCCAGCAGCTTAGACAGGTCCGCCTCCTACGAGCAGTACTTC. The full variable domain, rest sourced from reference TRBV7-2 and TRBJ2-7, is GAGVSQSPSNKVTEKGKDVELRCDPISGHTALYWYRQSLGQGLEFLIYFQGNSAPDKSGLPSDRFSAERTGGSVSTLTIQRTQQEDSAVYLCASSLDRSASYEQYFGPGTRLTVT.

This clonotype appeared many times. The chain employs TRBV18 and TRBJ2-3; TRBD2 matches 11 bases. The trim removed 2 bases at V and 1 base at J, leaving 8 bases unmatched. This CDR3 region has 18 residues. CDR1 KGHSH and CDR2 LQKENI come from the germline V gene. The CDR3 coding sequence is TGTGCCAGCTCACCATCTGGTCCGGGACTAGCGGGCACAGATACGCAGTATTTT. Amino acids: CASSPSGPGLAGTDTQYF.

This clonotype was seen repeatedly, ten times or more. The chain employs TRBV6-2 or TRBV6-3 and TRBJ2-1; D gene ambiguous. The V end was cut by 2 bases, the J end by 1 base, with 3 bases between. Germline CDR1 is MNHEY and CDR2 is SVGEGT. This CDR3 has 13 amino acids. The DNA for the CDR3 is TGTGCCAGCAGTTACCTGTCCTACAATGAGCAGTTCTTC. Translating it yields CASSYLSYNEQFF.

There are many counts of this clonotype. The gene calls are TRBV29-1 and TRBJ1-5; no firm D call. Germline V gene lookup returns CDR1 SQVTM and CDR2 ANQGSEA. V was clipped by 1 base and J by 7 bases, with 11 bases between them. The CDR3 is 13 amino acids. DNA for the CDR3: TGCAGCGTTGAAGCTGGCCCCGGGCAGCCCCAGCATTTT. It is translated as CSVEAGPGQPQHF. Based on the CDR3 plus reference TRBV29-1 and TRBJ1-5, the full variable domain is SAVISQKPSRDICQRGTSLTIQCQVDSQVTMMFWYRQQPGQSLTLIATANQGSEATYESGFVIDKFPISRPNLTFSTLTVSNMSPEDSSIYLCSVEAGPGQPQHFGDGTRLSIL.

The genes are TRBV19 and TRBJ1-6, with D maybe TRBD1 (6 bases). Germline V gives CDR1 LNHDA, CDR2 SQIVND (reference sequence). The CDR3 spans 13 residues. Between the trimmed V and J ends, which lost 6 bases and 10 bases, there was a span of 13 bases. CDR3 loop: CASSTGLVSPLHF. DNA for the CDR3: TGTGCCAGTAGCACAGGGTTGGTGTCACCCCTCCACTTT. The full variable domain, its missing parts supplied by reference TRBV19 and TRBJ1-6, is DGGITQSPKYLFRKEGQNVTLSCEQNLNHDAMYWYRQDPGQGLRLIYYSQIVNDFQKGDIAEGYSVSREKKESFPLTVTSAQKNPTAFYLCASSTGLVSPLHFGNGTRLTVT.

This clonotype was observed a few times. V usage is TRBV20-1 and J usage is TRBJ2-3; 11 nucleotides line up with TRBD2. CDR3 length equals 19 residues. The germline gives CDR1 DFQATT, CDR2 SNEGSKA (reference sequence). V was pared by 0 bases and J by 4 bases, with 15 bases of the junction left unmatched. CDR3 sequence reads: CSARDLGKVAGGTPDTQYF. For the CDR3, the DNA is TGCAGTGCTAGAGATCTCGGAAAGGTAGCGGGAGGGACCCCAGATACGCAGTATTTT.

This clonotype was counted at least ten times. The chain is built from TRBV5-4 and TRBJ2-1, with TRBD1 matching 9 bases. Per the germline V gene, CDR1 is SGHNT and CDR2 is YYREEE (reference sequence). The CDR3 totals 16 residues. V lost 0 bases to trimming and J lost 2 bases; unmatched junction nucleotides: 3. The CDR3 loop reads CASSLAGTGPYNEQFF. The CDR3 nucleotides read TGTGCCAGCAGCTTGGCCGGGACAGGGCCCTACAATGAGCAGTTCTTC.

Ten or more counts support this clonotype. The chain recombines TRBV12-3 or TRBV12-4 with TRBJ2-1; 9 bases fit TRBD2. The CDR3 consists of 14 residues. The trim removed 6 bases at V and 8 bases at J, leaving 8 bases unmatched. Written as DNA, the CDR3 is TGTGCCAGCAGCATAGCGGGAGCTCGGGATGAGCAGTTCTTC. It translates to CASSIAGARDEQFF.

In its sample, this clonotype was seen a few times. This chain uses TRBV5-6 with TRBJ2-5; 9 bases match TRBD2. Looked up from germline, CDR1 is SGHDT and CDR2 is YYEEEE. This CDR3 region has 16 residues. The V segment lost 4 bases and the J segment 5 bases; nucleotides outside the gene matches: 12. The CDR3 DNA is TGTGCCAGCAGCCCTCCCAAGCGGGGGGCCAGGGAGACCCAGTACTTC. This translates into CASSPPKRGARETQYF. The entire variable domain, with the rest obtained from reference TRBV5-6 and TRBJ2-5, is as follows: DAGVTQSPTHLIKTRGQQVTLRCSPKSGHDTVSWYQQALGQGPQFIFQYYEEEERQRGNFPDRFSGHQFPNYSSELNVNALLLGDSALYLCASSPPKRGARETQYFGPGTRLLVL.

This clonotype was observed a handful of times. This chain uses TRBV6-5 with TRBJ1-1, with 9 bases that match TRBD1. The CDR3 is 15 amino acids. Germline values: CDR1 MNHEY, CDR2 SVGAGI. V shed 0 bases and J 4 bases; nucleotides not matched to a gene: 3. This CDR3 is CASSYSATGGTEAFF. CDR3 nucleotides: TGTGCCAGCAGTTACTCGGCGACAGGGGGCACTGAAGCTTTCTTT.

This clonotype was counted between two and nine times. The rearrangement links TRBV12-3 or TRBV12-4 to TRBJ1-1; the match to TRBD1 covers 8 bases. Trimming removed 7 bases from V and 2 bases from J; junction bases left unmatched: 9. This CDR3 has 15 residues. CDR3 loop: CASTRQGSVNTEAFF. CDR3 DNA: TGTGCCAGCACCCGACAGGGGTCGGTAAACACTGAAGCTTTCTTT.

V usage is TRBV20-1 and J usage is TRBJ1-4, with D perhaps matching TRBD1 (6 bases). With 4 bases removed from V and 4 bases from J, the gap between germline ends came to 19 bases. The CDR3 has 16 amino acids. Germline V lookup: CDR1 DFQATT, CDR2 SNEGSKA (reference sequence). For the CDR3, the DNA is TGCAGTGCTACCCGCGGCGGGACACGGGTTAATGAAAAACTGTTTTTT. Translation: CSATRGGTRVNEKLFF.

The chain links TRBV14 to TRBJ2-5, with D tentatively TRBD2 (5 bases). The V gene's germline CDR1 is SGHDN and CDR2 FVKESK. The V end was cut by 6 bases, the J end by 4 bases, with 21 bases between. The CDR3 has 16 residues. This chain's CDR3 is CASRVTWGELRETQYF. CDR3 nucleotide sequence: TGTGCCAGCAGGGTAACATGGGGAGAACTTCGAGAGACCCAGTACTTC.

This clonotype was counted at least ten times. The V call is TRBV20-1, the J call TRBJ2-5; TRBD1 matches 11 bases. Trimming took 6 bases from V and 7 from J; bases not matched to a gene: 10. CDR3 size: 14 residues. The germline V gene has CDR1 DFQATT and CDR2 SNEGSKA (reference sequence). CDR3 sequence (DNA): TGCAGTGCAAATACCGGGACAGGGGGAGCGACCCAGTACTTC. Protein sequence: CSANTGTGGATQYF.

This chain links TRBV20-1 with TRBJ1-5; D not resolved. The germline CDR1 and CDR2 sequences are DFQATT and SNEGSKA (reference sequence). The V gene lost 0 bases and the J gene lost 1 base, with 10 bases spanning the gap. The CDR3 runs 15 residues. CDR3 in amino acids: CSARDLGRSNQPQHF. The CDR3 DNA follows: TGCAGTGCTAGAGATCTAGGACGGAGCAATCAGCCCCAGCATTTT.

This clonotype was observed a few times. The chain has TRBV10-3 and TRBJ1-2; 8 bases are shared with TRBD1. Losses at the gene ends were 6 bases for V and 7 bases for J; bases not matched to a gene: 10. From germline, CDR1 is ENHRY and CDR2 SYGVKD. The CDR3 runs 14 residues. The CDR3 nucleotides read TGTGCCATCAGACCAGGACAGGGTGAGAGTGGCTACACCTTC. The encoded protein is CAIRPGQGESGYTF.

In its sample, this clonotype was seen many times. The genes are TRBV12-3 or TRBV12-4 and TRBJ2-1, with unresolved D. This CDR3 has 12 residues. Between the trimmed V and J ends, which lost 4 bases and 2 bases, there was a span of 3 bases. The CDR3 sequence is CASSSPYNEQFF. As DNA, the CDR3 is TGTGCCAGCAGTTCCCCCTACAATGAGCAGTTCTTC.

This clonotype showed up many times. J is TRBJ1-1 and V is TRBV29-1, with unresolved D. The length of the CDR3 is 11 residues. Germline assignment: CDR1 SQVTM and CDR2 ANQGSEA. Trimming left V 3 bases short and J 8 bases short, with 10 bases between. The CDR3 region has the DNA TGCAGCGTTGATTATACGGCCGAAGCTTTCTTT. Translating gives CSVDYTAEAFF.

In this sample, this clonotype turned up many times. The J gene is TRBJ1-1, the V gene TRBV9; D possibly corresponds to TRBD1 (5 bases). CDR3 length equals 14 residues. Looked up from germline, CDR1 is SGDLS and CDR2 is YYNGEE. V shed 0 bases and J shed 0 bases, with 6 bases lying between them. The CDR3 reads CASSVVGVNTEAFF. As DNA, the CDR3 is TGTGCCAGCAGCGTAGTGGGGGTGAACACTGAAGCTTTCTTT.

This clonotype appeared a few times. The V call is TRBV5-1, the J call TRBJ1-1, with 8 bases that match TRBD1. The germline CDR1 and CDR2 sequences are SGHRS and YFSETQ. V dropped 3 bases and J dropped 4; count of bases not matched to a gene: 5. CDR3 length: 14 residues. CDR3 DNA sequence: TGCGCCAGCAGCTACGGACAGGGAAGCACTGAAGCTTTCTTT. Protein: CASSYGQGSTEAFF.

The chain recombines TRBV28 with TRBJ1-2; 7 nucleotides align to TRBD1. Unmatched junction bases numbered 15, after V lost 4 bases and J lost 7 bases. Germline values: CDR1 MDHEN, CDR2 SYDVKM. The CDR3 runs 16 residues. The CDR3 coding sequence is TGTGCCAGCAGTTCCACCAGGTGGGGTGACAGGGCTGGCTACACCTTC. It translates to CASSSTRWGDRAGYTF.

This clonotype occurred many times. The gene calls are TRBV7-2 and TRBJ2-1, with D maybe TRBD2 (7 bases). The ends were cut back, 2 bases at V and 4 bases at J, with 15 bases in the middle. Germline CDR1 SGHTA, CDR2 FQGNSA. The CDR3 has 16 residues. The CDR3, as DNA: TGTGCCAGCAGCTTACAAGGGGGGGCGGGGTACAATGAGCAGTTCTTC. Its protein is CASSLQGGAGYNEQFF.

This clonotype was recorded once. A much larger clone lies a single base off, so this may be a read error. This chain uses TRBV20-1 with TRBJ2-7, with D maybe TRBD1 (6 bases). The germline CDR1 and CDR2 sequences are DFQATT and SNEGSKA (reference sequence). The CDR3 is 16 residues long. CDR3 loop: CCARDPGRDKSLEQYF. The CDR3 DNA sequence: TGCTGTGCTAGAGATCCAGGTCGGGACAAATCTCTCGAGCAGTACTTC.

This clonotype was counted ten times or more. The chain uses TRBV20-1 and TRBJ1-1; possible D gene TRBD1, 5 bases. V was shortened by 0 bases and J by 5 bases, with 16 bases between the two germline ends. Germline-derived CDR1 and CDR2 are DFQATT and SNEGSKA (reference sequence). The CDR3 is 15 amino acids. CDR3 coding DNA: TGCAGTGCTAGAGATCAAGGGGCCAGGCGGACTGAAGCTTTCTTT. Translating gives CSARDQGARRTEAFF.

This chain uses TRBV12-3 or TRBV12-4 with TRBJ2-2, with D perhaps being TRBD1 or TRBD2 (6 bases each). Trimming took 7 bases from V and 3 from J, leaving 15 bases between them. This CDR3 is built from 15 residues. CDR3 amino acids: CASNFRGLYTGELFF. DNA of the CDR3: TGTGCCAGCAATTTCCGGGGGCTCTACACCGGGGAGCTGTTTTTT.

This clonotype occurred a few times. This chain uses TRBV6-5 with TRBJ1-5; a weak D match, TRBD1 (5 bases). The V gene's germline CDR1 is MNHEY and CDR2 SVGAGI. This CDR3 region has 16 residues. V was pared by 2 bases and J by 3 bases, with 14 bases between. CDR3 sequence reads: CASSYGGIGANQPQHF. CDR3 bases: TGTGCCAGCAGTTACGGGGGGATCGGGGCCAATCAGCCCCAGCATTTT.

This clonotype was recorded a few times. This rearrangement joins TRBV4-1 to TRBJ2-5; D call uncertain. The ends were cut back, 1 base at V and 1 base at J, with 10 bases in the middle. The CDR3 spans 15 residues. Germline CDR1 reads MGHRA; CDR2 reads YSYEKL. CDR3 in amino acids: CASSQGGRTQETQYF. CDR3 DNA sequence: TGCGCCAGCAGCCAAGGTGGCCGGACCCAAGAGACCCAGTACTTC.

The table lists this clonotype with many counts. CDR3 nucleotides: TGCAGCGTTGAAGTCGCGGGACTAGCGGGTCCCTACGAGCAGTACTTC. This codes for CSVEVAGLAGPYEQYF. The genes are TRBV29-1 and TRBJ2-7, with 12 positions matching TRBD2. Germline loops: CDR1 SQVTM, CDR2 ANQGSEA. CDR3 size: 16 residues. The J segment lost 2 bases and the V segment lost 1 base, leaving 6 bases of the junction unmatched.